Reported below is one TCR beta chain. This specimen belongs to a study of blood T cell repertoires in COVID-19. Study as a whole: The United States, Italy and Spain supplied acute and convalescent COVID-19 samples. T cells, B-cell-depleted T cells, or PBMCs provided the cDNA or gDNA that served as material.

CDR1 is SGHDN and CDR2 is FVKESK in the germline V gene. The CDR3 spans 17 residues. V was pared by 2 bases and J by 7 bases, with 21 bases between. Clones were sequenced by immunoSEQ multiplex PCR, and TCRdb holds only the in-frame ones, with some missing. This sample yields more than 65,000 clones, of which around 79% are seen a single time; roughly a third belongs to the top ten. The sample comprised peripheral blood. The origin of this receptor is a woman in her 70s with acute or convalescent COVID-19. The V call is TRBV14, the J call TRBJ2-1; no definite D call. As DNA, the CDR3 is TGTGCCAGCAGCCAATGGGCAGGCCCCACGTTGAGTAATGAGCAGTTCTTC. Its protein is CASSQWAGPTLSNEQFF.